This T cell receptor (beta chain) was obtained from a study of cytomegalovirus exposure and HLA in healthy donors. Findings of the study overall: Sequence variants that were highly shared formed a cluster that was likely a sequencing artifact. Evidence from a later analysis indicated that most CMV-associated TCR beta chains looked HLA-restricted.

With regard to this clone: Its antigen is not known.

Both 60 Vbeta primers and 13 Jbeta primers went into the PCR. TCRdb's copy holds only in-frame clones and misses some; the assay was immunoSEQ multiplex PCR. The sample has tens of thousands of clones; about 61% are singletons. The TCR was taken from a woman between 50 and 59 years old in good health and CMV-seronegative. The material sequenced was PBMCs.

DNA for the CDR3: TGCGCCAGCAGCTCCCACTACGACAGCCTCGGGGAAAAACTGTTTTTT. It yields the protein CASSSHYDSLGEKLFF. The rearrangement links TRBV5-1 to TRBJ1-4; a weak D match, TRBD1 (5 bases). V dropped 3 bases and J dropped 8 bases, with 20 bases sitting between them. The CDR3 is 16 amino acids. The germline V gene has CDR1 SGHRS and CDR2 YFSETQ.